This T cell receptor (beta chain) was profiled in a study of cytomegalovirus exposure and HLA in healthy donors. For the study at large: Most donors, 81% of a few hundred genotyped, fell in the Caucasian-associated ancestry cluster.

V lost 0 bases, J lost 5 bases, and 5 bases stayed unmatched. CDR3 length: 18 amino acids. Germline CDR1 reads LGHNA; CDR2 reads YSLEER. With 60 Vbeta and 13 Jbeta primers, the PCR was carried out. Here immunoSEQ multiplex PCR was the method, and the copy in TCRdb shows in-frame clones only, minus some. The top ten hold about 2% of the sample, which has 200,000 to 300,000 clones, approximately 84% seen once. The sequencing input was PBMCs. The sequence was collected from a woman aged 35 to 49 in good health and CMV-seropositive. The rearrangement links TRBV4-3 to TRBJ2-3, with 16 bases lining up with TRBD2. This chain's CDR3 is CASSQDRGLAGGGDTQYF. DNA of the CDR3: TGCGCCAGCAGCCAAGATCGGGGACTAGCGGGAGGGGGAGATACGCAGTATTTT.